Following are 18 T cell receptor beta chains from one sample sequenced in a study of blood T cell repertoires in COVID-19. Measured with immunoSEQ multiplex PCR; TCRdb has only the in-frame clones, and not every one. The data show around 150,000 clones, over 60% seen once. The specimen sequenced was peripheral blood. The receptors were sampled from a woman older than 75 with acute or convalescent COVID-19.

The rearrangement links TRBV7-3 to TRBJ1-1; a weak D match, TRBD1 (5 bases). V was clipped by 5 bases and J by 4 bases, with 17 bases between them. Looked up from germline, CDR1 is SGHTA and CDR2 is FQGTGA. This CDR3 has 15 residues. CDR3 DNA: TGTGCCAGCAGCGCAAAGGGAACAGGTGGCACTGAAGCTTTCTTT. Its translation is CASSAKGTGGTEAFF.

The V gene is TRBV5-4, the J gene TRBJ1-1; no reliable D call. The CDR3 is 15 amino acids. Germline lookup yields CDR1 SGHNT and CDR2 YYREEE (reference sequence). V lost 0 bases, J lost 0 bases, and 9 bases lay in between. CDR3 sequence: CASSLDGRMNTEAFF. Here the CDR3 DNA reads TGTGCCAGCAGCTTGGACGGCAGGATGAACACTGAAGCTTTCTTT. Full variable domain (remainder filled in from reference TRBV5-4 and TRBJ1-1): ETGVTQSPTHLIKTRGQQVTLRCSSQSGHNTVSWYQQALGQGPQFIFQYYREEENGRGNFPPRFSGLQFPNYSSELNVNALELDDSALYLCASSLDGRMNTEAFFGQGTRLTVV.

This clone was observed a handful of times. The J gene is TRBJ1-2, the V gene TRBV28; tentatively, D is TRBD1 (5 bases). Germline assignment: CDR1 MDHEN and CDR2 SYDVKM. V was clipped by 5 bases and J by 0 bases, with 10 bases between them. CDR3 length equals 14 residues. As DNA, the CDR3 is TGTGCCAGCAGTGGGGCGGCCTCTAACTATGGCTACACCTTC. Translation: CASSGAASNYGYTF.

The CDR3 loop reads CASRISGGAQSEQFF. CDR3 DNA sequence: TGTGCCAGCAGGATTAGCGGGGGGGCCCAAAGTGAGCAGTTCTTC. The V and J genes are TRBV6-6 and TRBJ2-1; 11 bases agree with TRBD2. CDR3 size: 15 residues. Germline loops: CDR1 MNHNY, CDR2 SVGAGI (reference sequence). The V and J ends lost 6 bases and 9 bases, in that order; junction bases with no gene match: 10.

In this sample, this clone turned up a few times. The chain employs TRBV7-9 and TRBJ2-1, with 10 positions matching TRBD2. The CDR3 runs to 14 residues. J was trimmed by 9 bases and V by 5 bases; bases with no gene match: 7. Germline V gene data show CDR1 as SEHNR and CDR2 as FQNEAQ (reference sequence). The CDR3 sequence is CASSQGTSVGEQFF. CDR3 in DNA: TGTGCCAGCAGCCAGGGGACTAGCGTGGGTGAGCAGTTCTTC.

J is TRBJ2-6 and V is TRBV27; D remains unclear. The CDR3 loop spans 15 amino acids. Trimming shortened V by 3 bases and J by 4 bases, and 10 bases separated the two germline ends. Germline CDR1 MNHEY, CDR2 SMNVEV (reference sequence). The CDR3 nucleotides are TGTGCCAGCAGTTTCCGGCGGTCCGGGGCCAACGTCCTGACTTTC. It is translated as CASSFRRSGANVLTF.

This clone was counted a single time. A junction boundary mismatches the germline segment, possibly from a read error. The chain combines TRBV7-7 with TRBJ1-4; D ambiguous. The CDR3 is 16 amino acids. Germline CDR1 and CDR2: SSHAT and FNYEAQ (reference sequence). CDR3 nucleotides: TGTGCTAGCAGCTTAGGAGGAGGTGGTAGGAATGAAAAACTGTTTTTT. This sequence encodes CASSLGGGGRNEKLFF.

The rearrangement links TRBV18 to TRBJ2-7; 9 bases align to TRBD1. Germline assignment: CDR1 KGHSH and CDR2 LQKENI. The CDR3 has 15 amino acids. V gave up 2 bases and J gave up 3 bases; unmatched junction bases: 5. The CDR3 is CASSPAGTGSYEQYF. CDR3 coding DNA: TGTGCCAGCTCACCAGCCGGGACAGGGAGCTACGAGCAGTACTTC.

Points on this clone: The sample carries other DNA sequences with the same CDR3. The CDR3: CASSQGGGLYGYTF. Here the CDR3 DNA reads TGTGCCAGCAGCCAAGGCGGGGGGCTCTATGGCTACACCTTC. The chain couples TRBV14 to TRBJ1-2, with D possibly matching TRBD1 (6 bases). Germline CDR1 SGHDN, CDR2 FVKESK. The V gene lost 1 base and the J gene lost 4 bases, with 10 bases spanning the gap. The CDR3 consists of 14 residues.

J is TRBJ1-2 and V is TRBV30; TRBD1 might be the D (5 bases). Trimming left V 2 bases short and J 8 bases short, with 9 bases between. Germline CDR1 reads GTSNPN; CDR2 reads SVGIG (reference sequence). The CDR3 is 11 residues long. The CDR3 is CAWSPGEGYTF. Written as DNA, the CDR3 is TGTGCCTGGAGTCCGGGGGAGGGCTACACCTTC.

This clone was recorded a few times. The chain uses TRBV5-1 and TRBJ2-3, with 7 bases identical to TRBD1. Per germline, CDR1 SGHRS and CDR2 YFSETQ. The CDR3 length is 17 residues. V shed 4 bases, J shed 4 bases, and the junction held 15 bases outside the gene matches. CDR3 DNA sequence: TGCGCCAGCAGCCCGTCTTTGACAGGGTTTGGTGCAGATACGCAGTATTTT. It yields the protein CASSPSLTGFGADTQYF.

This chain joins TRBV2 and TRBJ1-6; 10 bases line up with TRBD1. The V gene end was trimmed by 6 bases and the J gene end by 6 bases; junction bases not matched to a gene: 2. This CDR3 is 14 amino acids long. From germline, CDR1 is SNHLY and CDR2 FYNNEI. CDR3 sequence reads: CASSGTGVNSPLHF. CDR3 sequence (DNA): TGTGCCAGCAGCGGGACAGGGGTTAATTCACCCCTCCACTTT.

The CDR3 DNA sequence: TGCGCCAGGAAGTCGGGAGGGAGCTCCTACAATGAGCAGTTCTTC. It encodes CARKSGGSSYNEQFF. The chain uses TRBV4-3 and TRBJ2-1; TRBD2 matches 8 bases. The V gene end was trimmed by 9 bases and the J gene end by 0 bases; junction bases not matched to a gene: 7. The CDR3 has 15 residues. Germline assignment: CDR1 LGHNA and CDR2 YSLEER.

This rearrangement joins TRBV19 to TRBJ1-1; perhaps TRBD1 as D (6 bases). Germline assignment: CDR1 LNHDA and CDR2 SQIVND (reference sequence). The CDR3 length is 13 residues. V was shortened by 7 bases and J by 2 bases, with 11 bases between the two germline ends. CDR3 in DNA: TGTGCCAGTAACCACAGGGTTAACACTGAAGCTTTCTTT. Translation: CASNHRVNTEAFF.

The chain is built from TRBV9 and TRBJ1-2; TRBD1 matches at 7 bases. V lost 0 bases to trimming and J lost 7 bases; unmatched junction nucleotides: 6. Per the germline V gene, CDR1 is SGDLS and CDR2 is YYNGEE. The CDR3 consists of 14 residues. CDR3 residues: CASSVVQGWGGYTF. As DNA, the CDR3 is TGTGCCAGCAGCGTAGTACAGGGGTGGGGTGGCTACACCTTC.

The J gene is TRBJ2-7, the V gene TRBV2; tentative D call: TRBD1 (5 bases). The CDR3 is made up of 18 amino acids. V lost 0 bases and J 3 bases, leaving 21 bases between the germline ends. Germline CDR1 SNHLY, CDR2 FYNNEI. The CDR3 sequence is CASSEATLWGDRIYEQYF. DNA of the CDR3: TGTGCCAGCAGTGAAGCTACCCTCTGGGGCGACAGAATCTACGAGCAGTACTTC.

This sequence joins TRBV11-3 and TRBJ2-2, with TRBD2 matching 11 bases. CDR3 length: 16 residues. Trimming removed 8 bases from V and 1 base from J; junction bases left unmatched: 6. The germline CDR1 and CDR2 sequences are SGHNT and YENEEA. The CDR3 nucleotides are TGTGCCAGCGGAACGGGACTAGCGGAGAACACCGGGGAGCTGTTTTTT. Translating gives CASGTGLAENTGELFF.

This clone showed up just a few times. This sequence joins TRBV19 and TRBJ2-7; TRBD1 matches at 7 bases. Per germline, CDR1 LNHDA and CDR2 SQIVND (reference sequence). This CDR3 comprises 15 residues. J was trimmed by 0 bases and V by 8 bases; bases with no gene match: 10. The CDR3 DNA follows: TGTGCCAGTCAACTTCAGGACAGGAACTCCTACGAGCAGTACTTC. This codes for CASQLQDRNSYEQYF.